What follows are 23 T cell receptor beta chains derived from one specimen sequenced in a study of control samples from healthy donors and cancer patients (dated by TCRdb to about 2020). Library method: the immunoSEQ multiplex PCR assay. The clones in this table, taken by TCRdb from immuneACCESS, are in-frame only. Not every clone is retained; where verified, under half of the shortfall comes from an unresolved V gene, and the cause of the rest is unknown. The sample has roughly 92,000 clones on record, about 85% of them singletons. The leading ten clones occupy 1.3% of the sample. Sequencing input: blood. The receptor source for this set is a woman aged 45-59 years in good health.

The gene calls are TRBV30 and TRBJ1-4, with 8 bases lining up with TRBD1. J lost 6 bases, V lost 8 bases, and 17 bases had no gene match. This CDR3 has 16 residues. The V gene's germline CDR1 is GTSNPN and CDR2 SVGIG (reference sequence). CDR3 bases: TGTGCCAAAAAACCCCCCCCGGACAGGGAAGATGAAAAACTGTTTTTT. Translation gives CAKKPPPDREDEKLFF.

V and J are TRBV6-5 and TRBJ1-5; D gene unclear. The CDR3 is 12 amino acids. Germline-derived CDR1 and CDR2 are MNHEY and SVGAGI. V dropped 4 bases and J dropped 7 bases, with 8 bases sitting between them. The CDR3: CASSLGGQPQHF. CDR3 nucleotide sequence: TGTGCCAGCAGTTTGGGAGGCCAGCCCCAGCATTTT.

The gene calls are TRBV2 and TRBJ2-3, with D possibly called TRBD1 or TRBD2 (5 bases each). Germline V gene lookup returns CDR1 SNHLY and CDR2 FYNNEI. The CDR3 is 14 residues long. V was clipped by 8 bases and J by 4 bases, with 16 bases between them. DNA of the CDR3: TGTGCCAGCGGCGGGCAGGGCGGCGCAGATACGCAGTATTTT. The encoded protein is CASGGQGGADTQYF.

V usage is TRBV9 and J usage is TRBJ2-1, with TRBD1 matching 7 bases. The CDR3 covers 13 residues. V lost 5 bases, J lost 12 bases, and 11 bases stayed unmatched. CDR1 SGDLS and CDR2 YYNGEE come from the germline V gene. CDR3 in DNA: TGTGCCAGCAGTTCCCAGGACAGGAGCGGGCAGTTCTTC. Amino acid sequence: CASSSQDRSGQFF.

The chain has TRBV5-1 and TRBJ1-1; the D gene is possibly TRBD1 (5 bases). Trimming stripped 4 bases from V and 1 base from J, with 17 bases between. The CDR3 has 16 amino acids. Looked up from germline, CDR1 is SGHRS and CDR2 is YFSETQ. The CDR3 reads CASSAKGTRGNTEAFF. Written as DNA, the CDR3 is TGCGCCAGCAGCGCGAAGGGGACCCGGGGGAACACTGAAGCTTTCTTT.

This clone was found once. The chain employs TRBV25-1 and TRBJ2-3; D gene unclear. The CDR3 spans 15 residues. Trimming shortened V by 3 bases and J by 2 bases, and 12 bases separated the two germline ends. Looked up from germline, CDR1 is MGHDK and CDR2 is SYGVNS. The CDR3 region has the DNA TGTGCCAGCAGTGAGACGACACAATACACAGATACGCAGTATTTT. It encodes CASSETTQYTDTQYF.

The chain is built from TRBV19 and TRBJ1-4, with 9 bases matching TRBD1. This CDR3 spans 13 amino acids. Trimming removed 8 bases from V and 11 bases from J; junction bases left unmatched: 9. Germline assignment: CDR1 LNHDA and CDR2 SQIVND (reference sequence). As DNA, the CDR3 is TGTGCCAGTCACAACAGGGGGCAGAGGAAACTGTTTTTT. Protein sequence: CASHNRGQRKLFF.

This clone was detected only a few times. CDR3 amino acids: CASSVESYRGSYEQYF. The CDR3, as DNA: TGTGCCAGCAGCGTAGAGTCTTACAGGGGGTCCTACGAGCAGTACTTC. The gene calls are TRBV11-1 and TRBJ2-7; 8 nucleotides agree with TRBD1. The CDR3 contains 16 residues. J was trimmed by 1 base and V by 5 bases; bases with no gene match: 10. The V gene's germline CDR1 is SGHAT and CDR2 FQDESV (reference sequence). The variable domain in full, with the rest retrieved from reference TRBV11-1 and TRBJ2-7, is EAEVAQSPRYKITEKSQAVAFWCDPISGHATLYWYRQILGQGPELLVQFQDESVVDDSQLPKDRFSAERLKGVDSTLKIQPAELGDSAMYLCASSVESYRGSYEQYFGPGTRLTVT.

The chain uses TRBV12-3 or TRBV12-4 and TRBJ2-7; D not resolved. The CDR3 runs 12 residues. The V and J ends lost 5 bases and 7 bases respectively, with 12 bases between them. The CDR3 region has the DNA TGTGCCAGCAGTATTCATGTGGGAGAGCAGTACTTC. Its protein product is CASSIHVGEQYF.

The chain couples TRBV25-1 to TRBJ2-4, with D possibly TRBD2 on 5 matching bases. The V end was cut by 4 bases, the J end by 7 bases, with 11 bases between. Germline CDR1 is MGHDK and CDR2 is SYGVNS. The CDR3 covers 13 residues. CDR3 protein: CASSAGERNIQYF. The CDR3 DNA sequence: TGTGCCAGCAGTGCTGGGGAGCGGAACATTCAGTACTTC.

The J gene is TRBJ1-1, the V gene TRBV11-2; perhaps TRBD1 as D (5 bases). Germline V gives CDR1 SGHAT, CDR2 FQNNGV. The CDR3 has 15 amino acids. Deletions cut 6 bases from V and 1 base from J, with 15 bases between. The CDR3 loop is CASSSRPRGNTEAFF. CDR3 DNA: TGTGCCAGCAGTTCTCGACCGAGGGGGAACACTGAAGCTTTCTTT.

This chain links TRBV7-3 with TRBJ2-1, with a possible D match to TRBD2 (6 bases). Germline V gene lookup returns CDR1 SGHTA and CDR2 FQGTGA. V lost 2 bases and J lost 5, with 19 bases in between. The CDR3 runs to 17 residues. The CDR3 loop is CASSLGRTTTGNNEQFF. CDR3 in DNA: TGTGCCAGCAGCTTAGGCAGGACTACAACAGGCAACAATGAGCAGTTCTTC.

The chain links TRBV23-1 to TRBJ1-2; D is possibly TRBD1 (6 bases). TRBV23-1 is an ORF, and what it does is uncertain. CDR3 length equals 18 residues. V lost 3 bases to trimming and J lost 4 bases, with 24 bases between them. CDR3 bases: TGCGCCAGCAGTCAGTTACCGTCTCAGGGGACGGAGTCCTATGGCTACACCTTC. Its translation is CASSQLPSQGTESYGYTF.

V gene TRBV19 combines with J gene TRBJ1-6; D might be TRBD1 (5 bases). Trimming shortened V by 3 bases and J by 6 bases, and 12 bases separated the two germline ends. The CDR3 runs 15 residues. Germline V gives CDR1 LNHDA, CDR2 SQIVND (reference sequence). In DNA, the CDR3 is TGTGCCAGTAGTATTCAGCCAGGGACTAATTCACCCCTCCACTTT. It encodes CASSIQPGTNSPLHF.

The chain uses TRBV6-5 and TRBJ2-3, with 7 nucleotides matching TRBD1. The V gene end was trimmed by 6 bases and the J gene end by 0 bases; junction bases not matched to a gene: 3. The CDR3 contains 14 residues. CDR1 is MNHEY, CDR2 SVGAGI, per germline. Here the CDR3 reads CASRDRPSTDTQYF. The CDR3, as DNA: TGTGCCAGCAGGGACAGGCCTAGCACAGATACGCAGTATTTT.

The chain uses TRBV6-4 and TRBJ2-1; 14 bases are shared with TRBD2. The CDR3 totals 15 residues. Unmatched junction bases numbered 4, after V lost 3 bases and J lost 9 bases. Per the germline V gene, CDR1 is MRHNA and CDR2 is SNTAGT. CDR3 in DNA: TGTGCCAGCAGTGAGACTAGCGGGGGGGCGACTGAGCAGTTCTTC. Amino acid sequence: CASSETSGGATEQFF.

The rearrangement uses TRBV9 and TRBJ1-2; D is ambiguous. In germline, CDR1 is SGDLS, CDR2 YYNGEE. The CDR3 covers 16 residues. Between the trimmed V and J ends, which lost 0 bases and 4 bases, there was a span of 16 bases. The CDR3 nucleotides are TGTGCCAGCAGCGTAGCTAAAGCAACTGGGCTCTATGGCTACACCTTC. It is translated as CASSVAKATGLYGYTF.

Only a few counts were recorded for this clone. V is TRBV4-1 and J is TRBJ1-1; D is ambiguous. The CDR3 has 13 residues. The V end lost 4 bases, the J end lost 3 bases, and 9 bases lay between the germline ends. The V gene's germline CDR1 is MGHRA and CDR2 YSYEKL. The CDR3 DNA reads as TGCGCCAGCAGCCCAAGACCCTACACTGAAGCTTTCTTT. This encodes CASSPRPYTEAFF.

V gene TRBV5-6 combines with J gene TRBJ1-1; D not resolved. Germline V gives CDR1 SGHDT, CDR2 YYEEEE. The germline V and J ends were trimmed by 0 bases and 0 bases, with 6 bases remaining between them. The CDR3 runs to 14 residues. CDR3 loop: CASSLAPMNTEAFF. The CDR3 region has the DNA TGTGCCAGCAGCTTGGCCCCCATGAACACTGAAGCTTTCTTT.

This chain connects TRBV6-6 to TRBJ1-3; D unresolved. Germline CDR1 is MNHNY and CDR2 is SVGAGI (reference sequence). The CDR3 has 15 amino acids. The V gene lost 2 bases and the J gene lost 2 bases, with 10 bases spanning the gap. The chain's CDR3 is CASSYDPETGNTIYF. CDR3 coding DNA: TGTGCCAGCAGTTACGACCCGGAGACTGGAAACACCATATATTTT.

V is TRBV20-1 and J is TRBJ1-2; the D gene is possibly TRBD1 (6 bases). V was cut by 4 bases and J by 7 bases, with 10 bases left in between. This CDR3 has 11 amino acids. Per germline, CDR1 DFQATT and CDR2 SNEGSKA (reference sequence). CDR3 sequence: CSATGAFGYTF. CDR3 coding DNA: TGCAGTGCTACAGGGGCATTTGGCTACACCTTC.

The gene calls are TRBV9 and TRBJ2-3; 8 bases match TRBD2. The CDR3 is made up of 15 amino acids. Germline values: CDR1 SGDLS, CDR2 YYNGEE. Trimming at V came to 2 bases and at J to 4 bases, leaving 6 bases not matched to a gene. The CDR3 region has the DNA TGTGCCAGCAGCGTGTATGCGCGGGGGGCAGATACGCAGTATTTT. Translated: CASSVYARGADTQYF.

This clone was seen once. The V call is TRBV29-1, the J call TRBJ2-3, with TRBD2 matching over 13 bases. Germline V gene data show CDR1 as SQVTM and CDR2 as ANQGSEA. The V segment lost 4 bases and the J segment 4 bases; nucleotides outside the gene matches: 5. This CDR3 is 15 amino acids long. In nucleotides, the CDR3 is TGCAGCGTTGCAAGGACTAGCGGGAGTTCAGATACGCAGTATTTT. Encoded protein: CSVARTSGSSDTQYF.